This T cell receptor (beta chain) is from a study of T cells in Graves' hyperthyroidism and ophthalmopathy (dated by TCRdb to the late 2010s). For the wider study: Peripheral blood samples were taken at the time of initial diagnosis, prior to any treatment. Following sampling, methimazole starting at 30 mg daily was given to hyperthyroidism patients, and high-dose intravenous methylprednisolone was given to ophthalmopathy patients. Prospective prediction of ophthalmopathy was tested in an independent validation cohort of 18 to 20 hyperthyroidism patients and around 16 patients who later progressed to ophthalmopathy. For training and testing, the 100 or so patients in the discovery cohort were randomly divided in a 7:3 ratio. TCR V-J signatures able to tell the groups apart were searched for in a discovery cohort of more than 90 patients, of whom 43 had Graves' ophthalmopathy and roughly 59 had stable Graves' hyperthyroidism. According to the paper, TCR Vbeta CDR3 sequencing was carried out on roughly 130 peripheral blood samples, which came from over 40 ophthalmopathy, around 74 hyperthyroidism and approximately 17 progressor patients. The study also compared thyroid tissue and blood T-cell repertoires from a handful of Graves' hyperthyroidism patients.

Germline trimming: 3 bases from V, 6 bases from J; junction bases outside gene matches: 9. CDR1 and CDR2, looked up from the germline V gene (reference sequence), are LGHDT and YNNKEL. Counted from cysteine to phenylalanine, this CDR3 has 16 amino acids. CDR3 DNA is the only sequence kept; it has 48 bases, read in frame from the first base. The TCR beta CDR3 regions were amplified from the RNA transcripts. The first round of RT-PCR for the TCR CDR3 was performed with the HTBI primer set and the Qiagen OneStep RT-PCR kit. Libraries were constructed in a second round of multiplex PCR, after which size selection and purification were carried out. The libraries were sequenced on an Illumina HiSeq2000 using paired-end 100 bp reads. Concerning the study's data processing: SOAPnuke was used to process the raw data, throwing out any read that contained adapters or uncalled bases, had a mean Phred below 15, or lacked an exact constant-primer or identifier match. COPE v1.2.5 was used to merge high-quality paired reads, and clonotypes were defined as unique nucleotide sequences. MiTCR v1.1 was used to align the clonotypes against IMGT TRBV, TRBD and TRBJ reference segments. Only V-J combinations with frequency above 0.0001, covering about 99% of repertoires, were analysed. A TCS score was defined as the ratio of F50 (clonal expansion) to E x V (chaos), with BLOSUM62-based TCRdist applied between CDR3 peptides within each V-J. Welch's t-statistics and random forest reduced around 510 V-J features to fewer than 15, which were used in a naive Bayes classifier (R e1071). TCRdb reanalyzed the raw reads on its own, using fastp at Q25 for trimming and MiXCR for clone calling, and kept in-frame beta chains. One record per CDR3 amino acid sequence lists the most common genes and DNA. The V and J calls come from TCRdb's annotation, not from the publication. Across this sample there are some 490,000 distinct CDR3 sequences, with 20% to 25% seen only once. 45% to 50% of the sample comes from the top ten.

In the ophthalmopathy patients, disease was moderately to severely active, with a Clinical Activity Score of 3 or more, a NOSPECS grade of 4 or more, and a duration of less than 3 months. Any patient with an uncontrolled infection, another autoimmune disease, pregnancy or lactation was excluded. Clinical symptoms, serum thyroxine and TRAb, thyroid ultrasound, and orbital computed tomography formed the basis for the diagnoses. PBMCs were separated from roughly 9.3 ml of fresh peripheral blood using Ficoll-Paque density gradient centrifugation. Total RNA was extracted with Trizol reagent, and quality was checked on an Agilent 2100 Bioanalyzer. General conclusions and limits of the study: In validation, progression to ophthalmopathy was predicted by the model with 70.59% sensitivity and roughly 72% specificity, a median of 6.5 months before onset. A 13 V-J signature model separated ophthalmopathy from stable hyperthyroidism, with roughly 88% sensitivity and around 84% specificity in cross-validation and 80%/75% in testing. Most expanded thyroid clonotypes (frequency above 0.001) were also detected in blood, a finding suggesting that blood repertoires may reflect thyroid immune responses. Sample size was not statistically predetermined, and investigators were not blinded to group allocation.

Note on this clonotype: Its antigen remains undetermined. Base qualities were left out, and no much larger clone turns up one base away.

The receptor comes from a woman in her 70s with Graves' ophthalmopathy. The sequence is built from TRBV3-1 and TRBJ2-3; 10 bases in the middle match TRBD2. Material: blood. The nucleotide sequence reads as follows: TGTGCCAGCAGCCATGCAAGCGGGAGGGCCAGTGATACGCAGTATTTT. It encodes CASSHASGRASDTQYF.